Detailed here is one T cell receptor (beta chain). Recovered status in Cohort 3 required two negative PCRs, clearance, or symptom resolution. Sequenced by immunoSEQ multiplex PCR; TCRdb stores in-frame clones only, minus some. The repertoire holds some 330,000 clones, with 80% to 90% as singletons. This entry comes from a study of blood T cell repertoires in COVID-19. CDR1 is SQVTM and CDR2 is ANQGSEA in the germline V gene. V was pared by 4 bases and J by 4 bases, with 13 bases between. The length of the CDR3 is 14 residues. The specimen was PBMCs or T cells enriched from blood (not recorded which). The receptor was isolated from a man under 40 who had recovered from COVID-19. The V and J genes are TRBV29-1 and TRBJ2-2, with a possible D match to TRBD2 (6 bases). DNA for the CDR3: TGCAGCGTTGGGATGGGGACTGCCACCGGGGAGCTGTTTTTT. Amino acid sequence: CSVGMGTATGELFF.